The present T cell receptor (beta chain) was sequenced within a study of blood T cell repertoires in COVID-19. Data came from immunoSEQ multiplex PCR; TCRdb stores just in-frame clones and leaves some out. This sample has some 330,000 clones, with around 87% found just once. Participants were aged roughly 18 to 89 years, lived in roughly 25 US areas, and enrolled virtually. Participants reported their clinical history, and cohort assignment relied on those reports. V gave up 0 bases and J gave up 3 bases, with 6 bases separating them. The germline V gene encodes CDR1 SQVTM and CDR2 ANQGSEA. This CDR3 spans 12 amino acids.

The chain couples TRBV29-1 to TRBJ2-7; unclear D gene. Sequencing was carried out using PBMCs or T cells enriched from blood (not recorded which). The receptor was derived from a man aged 40-49 years in a cohort exposed to, infected with or recovered from COVID-19 (not recorded which). CDR3 coding DNA: TGCAGCGTTGAAGAGGTCGGCTACGAGCAGTACTTC. Protein sequence: CSVEEVGYEQYF.